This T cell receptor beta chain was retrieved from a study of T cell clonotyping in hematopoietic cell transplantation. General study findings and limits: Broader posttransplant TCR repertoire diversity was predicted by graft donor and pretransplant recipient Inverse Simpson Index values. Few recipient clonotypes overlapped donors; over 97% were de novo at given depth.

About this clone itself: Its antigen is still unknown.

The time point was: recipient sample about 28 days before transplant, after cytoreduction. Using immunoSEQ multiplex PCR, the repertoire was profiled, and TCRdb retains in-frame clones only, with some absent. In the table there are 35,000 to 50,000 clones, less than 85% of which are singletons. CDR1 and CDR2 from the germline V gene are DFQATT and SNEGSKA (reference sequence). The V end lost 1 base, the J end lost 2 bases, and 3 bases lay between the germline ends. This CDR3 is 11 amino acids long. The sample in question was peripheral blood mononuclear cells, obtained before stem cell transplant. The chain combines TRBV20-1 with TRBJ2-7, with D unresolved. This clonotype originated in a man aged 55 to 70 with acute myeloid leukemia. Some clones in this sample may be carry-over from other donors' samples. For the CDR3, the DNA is TGCAGTGCTAGAGTCACCTACGAGCAGTACTTC. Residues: CSARVTYEQYF.